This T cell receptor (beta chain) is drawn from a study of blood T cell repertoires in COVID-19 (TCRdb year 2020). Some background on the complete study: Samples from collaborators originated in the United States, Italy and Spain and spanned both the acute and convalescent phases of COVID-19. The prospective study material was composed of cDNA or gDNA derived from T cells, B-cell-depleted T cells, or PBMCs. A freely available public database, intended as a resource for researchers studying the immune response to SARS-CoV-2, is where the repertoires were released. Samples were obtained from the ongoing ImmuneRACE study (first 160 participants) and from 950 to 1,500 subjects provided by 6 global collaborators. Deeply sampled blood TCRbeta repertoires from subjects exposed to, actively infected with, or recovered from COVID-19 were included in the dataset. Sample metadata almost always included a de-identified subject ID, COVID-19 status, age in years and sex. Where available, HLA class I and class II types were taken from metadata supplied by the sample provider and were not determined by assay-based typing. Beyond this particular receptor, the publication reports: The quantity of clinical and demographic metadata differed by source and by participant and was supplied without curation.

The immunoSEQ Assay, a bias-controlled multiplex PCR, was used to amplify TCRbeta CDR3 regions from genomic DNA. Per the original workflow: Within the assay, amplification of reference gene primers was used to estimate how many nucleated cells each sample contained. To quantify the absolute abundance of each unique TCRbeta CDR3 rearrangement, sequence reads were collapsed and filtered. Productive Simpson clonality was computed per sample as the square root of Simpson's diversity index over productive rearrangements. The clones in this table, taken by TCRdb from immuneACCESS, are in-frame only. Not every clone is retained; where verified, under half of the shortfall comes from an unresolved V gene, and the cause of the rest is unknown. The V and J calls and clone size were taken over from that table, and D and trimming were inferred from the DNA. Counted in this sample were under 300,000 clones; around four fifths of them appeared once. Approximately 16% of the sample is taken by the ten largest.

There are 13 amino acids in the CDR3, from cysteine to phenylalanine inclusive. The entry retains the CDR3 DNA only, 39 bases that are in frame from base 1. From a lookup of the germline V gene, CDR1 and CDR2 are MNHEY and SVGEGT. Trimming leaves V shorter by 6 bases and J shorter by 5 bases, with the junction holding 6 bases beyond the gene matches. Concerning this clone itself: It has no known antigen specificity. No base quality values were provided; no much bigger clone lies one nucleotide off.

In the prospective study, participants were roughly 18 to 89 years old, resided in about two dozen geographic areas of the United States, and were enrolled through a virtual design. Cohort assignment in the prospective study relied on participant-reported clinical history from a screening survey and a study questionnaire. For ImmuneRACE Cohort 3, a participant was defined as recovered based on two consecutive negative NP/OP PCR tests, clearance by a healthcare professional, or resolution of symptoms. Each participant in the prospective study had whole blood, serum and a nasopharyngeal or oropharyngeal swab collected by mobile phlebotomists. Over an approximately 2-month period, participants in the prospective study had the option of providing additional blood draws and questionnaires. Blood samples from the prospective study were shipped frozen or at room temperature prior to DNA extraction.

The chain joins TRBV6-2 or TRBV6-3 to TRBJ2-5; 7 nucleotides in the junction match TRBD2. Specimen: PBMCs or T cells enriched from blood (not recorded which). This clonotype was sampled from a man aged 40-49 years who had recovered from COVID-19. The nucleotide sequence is TGTGCCAGCAGCCGTAGACTAGCTGAGACCCAGTACTTC. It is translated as CASSRRLAETQYF.